This T cell receptor (beta chain) was obtained from a study of human T cells and chemical hapten exposure. The wider study: Largely, small differences in pooled library volume made per-sample TCR yields vary. General study results and limits: TCRs above 1 in 1000 frequency did not change with DPC sensitization.

A single record per CDR3 protein comes from TCRdb applying MiXCR to the RACE reads. There are under 50,000 distinct CDR3 sequences in the sample; about 3.7% occur only once, and 5.6% lies in the top ten. Germline V gives CDR1 LGHNA, CDR2 YNFKEQ. V lost 0 bases to trimming and J lost 5 bases, with 11 bases between them. The CDR3 is made up of 15 amino acids. The time point was: healthy volunteer bleed at 6 weeks. Unfractionated whole blood yielded total RNA. This clonotype was observed many times. Its target is not known. The clonotype comes from a human donor in good health. Some clones in this sample may be carry-over from other donors' samples. Sequencing was done on a sample of whole blood. This chain uses TRBV4-2 with TRBJ2-1; D is undetermined. Written as DNA, the CDR3 is TGTGCCAGCAGCCAAGATGGGCGGAACGACAATGAGCAGTTCTTC. This encodes CASSQDGRNDNEQFF.